The 27 T cell receptor beta chains presented below share a single source sample, sequenced in a study of shared clonotypes between healthy human individuals. Repertoires were generated with immunoSEQ multiplex PCR, while TCRdb's copy carries only in-frame clones and drops some. Of around 2.1 million clones in the sample, roughly 91% were seen once. Terminally differentiated effector memory CD45RA+ cells were left out of the naive CD8 fraction, which was CD45RO-negative and positively selected for CCR7. Sequenced sample: naive CD8+ T cells from PBMCs. The receptors were gathered from a man aged 18 to 30 in good health. Some clones in this sample may be carry-over from other donors' samples.

The chain joins TRBV7-9 to TRBJ1-1; D is ambiguous. This CDR3 contains 14 residues. Germline assignment: CDR1 SEHNR and CDR2 FQNEAQ (reference sequence). V lost 5 bases, J lost 5 bases, and 15 bases lay in between. The CDR3 bases are TGTGCCAGCAGCGCCTTTCGGGGAACGACTGAAGCTTTCTTT. It specifies CASSAFRGTTEAFF.

CDR3 protein: CASSGRGDSTDTQYF. The CDR3 DNA reads as TGTGCCAGCAGCGGTAGGGGCGATAGCACAGATACGCAGTATTTT. The J gene is TRBJ2-3, the V gene TRBV5-6; maybe TRBD1 (5 bases). The ends were cut back, 4 bases at V and 0 bases at J, with 12 bases in the middle. The length of the CDR3 is 15 residues. CDR1 SGHDT and CDR2 YYEEEE come from the germline V gene. The complete variable domain, with remaining parts taken from reference TRBV5-6 and TRBJ2-3, reads DAGVTQSPTHLIKTRGQQVTLRCSPKSGHDTVSWYQQALGQGPQFIFQYYEEEERQRGNFPDRFSGHQFPNYSSELNVNALLLGDSALYLCASSGRGDSTDTQYFGPGTRLTVL.

This chain links TRBV9 with TRBJ2-3; 12 nucleotides agree with TRBD2. The CDR3 length is 16 residues. V was pared by 3 bases and J by 4 bases, with 6 bases of the junction left unmatched. CDR1 SGDLS and CDR2 YYNGEE come from the germline V gene. CDR3 sequence reads: CASSGRLAGDADTQYF. The CDR3 bases are TGTGCCAGCAGCGGTAGACTAGCGGGAGACGCAGATACGCAGTATTTT.

The J gene is TRBJ2-7, the V gene TRBV10-1; the match to TRBD2 covers 8 bases. Trimming took 2 bases from V and 3 from J; bases not matched to a gene: 12. The CDR3 runs to 17 residues. Per the germline V gene, CDR1 is WNHNN and CDR2 is SYGVQD (reference sequence). CDR3 bases: TGCGCCAGCAGTGAGCGGGGCGGGAGGCCTCGCCTCTACGAGCAGTACTTC. It specifies CASSERGGRPRLYEQYF.

The genes are TRBV27 and TRBJ2-4; the D gene is possibly TRBD1 (5 bases). In germline, CDR1 is MNHEY, CDR2 SMNVEV (reference sequence). The CDR3 contains 16 residues. The V end lost 2 bases, the J end lost 0 bases, and 11 bases lay between the germline ends. The CDR3 protein is CASSLGQGRAKNIQYF. The CDR3 bases are TGTGCCAGCAGTTTAGGTCAGGGTCGAGCCAAAAACATTCAGTACTTC.

The rearrangement links TRBV10-3 to TRBJ1-2; a possible D gene is TRBD1 (6 bases). The CDR3 is made up of 15 amino acids. Trimming stripped 10 bases from V and 4 bases from J, with 22 bases between. Per the germline V gene, CDR1 is ENHRY and CDR2 is SYGVKD. CDR3 loop: CATSGGRDLGYGYTF. CDR3 nucleotides: TGTGCCACGTCCGGGGGCAGGGATTTGGGCTATGGCTACACCTTC.

V usage is TRBV6-5 and J usage is TRBJ2-7; D unresolved. CDR3 length: 14 residues. The germline V gene encodes CDR1 MNHEY and CDR2 SVGAGI. Trimming left V 7 bases short and J 3 bases short, with 16 bases between. The CDR3 nucleotides are TGTGCCAGCAAAGAGCTAGGACGGTACTACGAGCAGTACTTC. Its protein product is CASKELGRYYEQYF.

The J gene is TRBJ1-2, the V gene TRBV15, with a tentative D call TRBD1 (6 bases). Germline V CDR1 and CDR2: LNHNV, YYDKDF (reference sequence). Trimming shortened V by 5 bases and J by 4 bases, and 20 bases separated the two germline ends. The CDR3 has 16 residues. This chain's CDR3 is CATSSSHEGVIYGYTF. CDR3 sequence (DNA): TGTGCCACCAGCTCTTCCCATGAGGGGGTCATCTATGGCTACACCTTC.

This chain connects TRBV13 to TRBJ2-3; 9 positions agree with TRBD1. The V gene's germline CDR1 is PRHDT and CDR2 FYEKMQ (reference sequence). With V trimmed by 4 bases and J by 4 bases, 9 bases remained unmatched. The CDR3 contains 16 residues. The CDR3 here is CASSSATGGGSDTQYF. The CDR3 DNA follows: TGTGCCAGCAGCTCTGCGACAGGGGGTGGATCAGATACGCAGTATTTT.

The rearrangement joins TRBV2 to TRBJ2-6; 8 nucleotides align to TRBD2. Trimming took 8 bases from V and 5 from J; bases not matched to a gene: 8. The CDR3 covers 15 residues. Germline V gene data show CDR1 as SNHLY and CDR2 as FYNNEI. This CDR3 reads CASLTFSGRANVLTF. CDR3 DNA: TGTGCCAGCCTCACTTTTAGCGGGAGGGCCAACGTCCTGACTTTC.

The chain is built from TRBV7-3 and TRBJ2-2; D uncertain. V gave up 4 bases and J gave up 7 bases, with 10 bases separating them. The length of the CDR3 is 13 residues. Germline V gene sequence: CDR1 SGHTA, CDR2 FQGTGA. CDR3 amino acids: CASSSQSGGELFF. In nucleotides, the CDR3 is TGTGCCAGCAGCTCCCAGTCCGGCGGGGAGCTGTTTTTT.

This chain links TRBV7-8 with TRBJ2-3, with 7 bases identical to TRBD1. The V gene's germline CDR1 is SGHVS and CDR2 FQNEAQ. Trimming cost V 5 bases and J 2 bases; bases outside gene matches: 7. The CDR3 sequence is 15 residues long. Written as DNA, the CDR3 is TGTGCCAGCAGCGCTTCACAGGGGTTCACAGATACGCAGTATTTT. Its protein is CASSASQGFTDTQYF.

The chain joins TRBV11-2 to TRBJ1-1; D not certain. Germline-derived CDR1 and CDR2 are SGHAT and FQNNGV. V was clipped by 5 bases and J by 4 bases, with 14 bases between them. This CDR3 has 14 residues. In DNA, the CDR3 is TGTGCCAGCAGCCAGAGGACGGCGCCCACTGAAGCTTTCTTT. This gives the protein CASSQRTAPTEAFF.

The chain joins TRBV9 to TRBJ2-3, with D possibly matching TRBD2 (5 bases). Germline CDR1 and CDR2: SGDLS and YYNGEE. The CDR3 is 14 amino acids. The V end was cut by 4 bases, the J end by 4 bases, with 13 bases between. The CDR3 protein is CASSFAGQSDTQYF. DNA for the CDR3: TGTGCCAGCAGCTTCGCGGGCCAATCAGATACGCAGTATTTT.

The J gene is TRBJ1-1, the V gene TRBV7-9, with 7 bases fitting TRBD1. Germline V gene sequence: CDR1 SEHNR, CDR2 FQNEAQ (reference sequence). V dropped 5 bases and J dropped 4; count of bases not matched to a gene: 10. There are 15 residues in the CDR3. CDR3 DNA: TGTGCCAGCAGCACCGGAGGGGGCTGGGGCACTGAAGCTTTCTTT. Its protein product is CASSTGGGWGTEAFF.

V is TRBV12-5 and J is TRBJ2-2; maybe TRBD1 (5 bases). This CDR3 region has 16 residues. Per the germline V gene, CDR1 is LGHNT and CDR2 is FRNRAP. Deletions cut 3 bases from V and 2 bases from J, with 13 bases between. The CDR3 nucleotides read TGTGCTAGTGGTTTCGTCGGACACAGAAACACCGGGGAGCTGTTTTTT. Protein product: CASGFVGHRNTGELFF.

The chain employs TRBV5-5 and TRBJ2-2; D is undetermined. The CDR3 is 16 residues long. V was pared by 3 bases and J by 4 bases, with 16 bases between. The germline V gene has CDR1 SGHKS and CDR2 YYEKEE (reference sequence). The CDR3 DNA is TGTGCCAGCAGCTCCGGACGGCCAGGCACCACCGGGGAGCTGTTTTTT. Translated, it gives CASSSGRPGTTGELFF.

V and J are TRBV5-1 and TRBJ1-3; D perhaps matches TRBD1 (6 bases). The CDR3 totals 15 residues. Germline V gene data show CDR1 as SGHRS and CDR2 as YFSETQ. Trimming stripped 0 bases from V and 0 bases from J, with 7 bases between. This chain's CDR3 is CASSLEGGSGNTIYF. The CDR3 nucleotides are TGCGCCAGCAGCTTGGAAGGGGGCTCTGGAAACACCATATATTTT. Full variable domain (remainder filled in from reference TRBV5-1 and TRBJ1-3): KAGVTQTPRYLIKTRGQQVTLSCSPISGHRSVSWYQQTPGQGLQFLFEYFSETQRNKGNFPGRFSGRQFSNSRSEMNVSTLELGDSALYLCASSLEGGSGNTIYFGEGSWLTVV.

Comments on this clone: Other DNA sequences in the same sample also yield this CDR3. The chain employs TRBV29-1 and TRBJ2-7; D is ambiguous. Per the germline V gene, CDR1 is SQVTM and CDR2 is ANQGSEA. This CDR3 region has 14 residues. Deletions cut 3 bases from V and 3 bases from J, with 15 bases between. The chain's CDR3 is CSVESGLPGYEQYF. CDR3 nucleotide sequence: TGCAGCGTTGAGTCGGGCCTTCCTGGCTACGAGCAGTACTTC.

In DNA, the CDR3 is TGTGCCACCAGCAGAGAGGCCGAGGAAGGGCAGTTCTTC. Protein product: CATSREAEEGQFF. The chain has TRBV15 and TRBJ2-1; D gene unclear. Germline V lookup: CDR1 LNHNV, CDR2 YYDKDF (reference sequence). The CDR3 sequence is 13 residues long. Trimming took off 0 bases at V and 12 bases at J, with 12 bases between the two ends.

This chain links TRBV6-5 with TRBJ1-6; TRBD1 is a possible D gene (6 bases). Germline CDR1 and CDR2: MNHEY and SVGAGI. The ends were cut back, 0 bases at V and 10 bases at J, with 13 bases in the middle. CDR3 length: 15 amino acids. In DNA, the CDR3 is TGTGCCAGCAGTTACTCTTCGGCAGGGGACTCACCCCTCCACTTT. It yields the protein CASSYSSAGDSPLHF.

J is TRBJ1-4 and V is TRBV7-9, with D possibly matching TRBD1 (6 bases). CDR3 length: 15 amino acids. The ends were cut back, 5 bases at V and 8 bases at J, with 18 bases in the middle. Germline CDR1 SEHNR, CDR2 FQNEAQ (reference sequence). The CDR3 DNA reads as TGTGCCAGCAGCCAGGTGGCAGGGGCTGGGGAAAAACTGTTTTTT. Its protein product is CASSQVAGAGEKLFF.

The CDR3 loop is CASRTLGGSDTQYF. As DNA, the CDR3 is TGTGCCAGCAGGACCCTAGGGGGGTCAGATACGCAGTATTTT. This sequence joins TRBV27 and TRBJ2-3; D assignment may be TRBD1 or TRBD2 (6 bases each). The V gene's germline CDR1 is MNHEY and CDR2 SMNVEV (reference sequence). The CDR3 totals 14 residues. Trimming left V 6 bases short and J 4 bases short, with 14 bases between.

The chain has TRBV29-1 and TRBJ1-1, with D hard to call. Per germline, CDR1 SQVTM and CDR2 ANQGSEA. With 7 bases removed from V and 7 bases from J, the gap between germline ends came to 13 bases. The CDR3 has 11 amino acids. The CDR3 DNA reads TGCAGCGGGGGTTCCTTGGGTGAAGCTTTCTTT. Encoded protein: CSGGSLGEAFF.

The V call is TRBV4-1, the J call TRBJ2-2, with 8 bases identical to TRBD2. The CDR3 totals 14 residues. Unmatched junction bases numbered 7, after V lost 6 bases and J lost 7 bases. CDR1 is MGHRA and CDR2 is YSYEKL in the germline V gene. CDR3 DNA sequence: TGCGCCAGCAGTCCCGGGACTAGGGGCGGGGAGCTGTTTTTT. This gives the protein CASSPGTRGGELFF.

This chain connects TRBV13 to TRBJ1-4, with a tentative D call TRBD1 (5 bases). Trimming took off 5 bases at V and 8 bases at J, with 21 bases between the two ends. The CDR3 length is 16 residues. From germline, CDR1 is PRHDT and CDR2 FYEKMQ (reference sequence). This chain's CDR3 is CASSLRKLSGDEKLFF. CDR3 in DNA: TGTGCCAGCAGCCTCCGTAAACTTTCCGGGGACGAAAAACTGTTTTTT.

Remarks on this clone: Other DNA variants within this sample encode the same CDR3. The chain joins TRBV27 to TRBJ1-1; 9 nucleotides align to TRBD1. Germline V gene data show CDR1 as MNHEY and CDR2 as SMNVEV (reference sequence). Trimming removed 2 bases from V and 0 bases from J; junction bases left unmatched: 1. CDR3 length equals 15 residues. The CDR3, as DNA: TGTGCCAGCAGTTTAACAGGGGGCATGAACACTGAAGCTTTCTTT. Translating it yields CASSLTGGMNTEAFF.